Each of the 26 T cell receptor beta chains below was sequenced from the same sample in a study of cytomegalovirus exposure and HLA in healthy donors (dated 2017 in TCRdb). The library was prepared using the immunoSEQ multiplex PCR assay. The multiplex PCR relied on a mix of 60 forward primers for TCR Vbeta segments and 13 reverse primers for TCR Jbeta segments. TCRdb retrieved this table from immuneACCESS and kept in-frame rearrangements only. Not all clones are present; in checked studies, unresolved V genes account for under half, and no reason is known for the remainder. Here the sample has 130,000 to 150,000 clones; over 60% occur a single time. The ten most abundant clones make up over 2% of the sample. Input material: PBMCs. The receptors come from a man aged 40-49 years in good health and CMV-seronegative.

The gene calls are TRBV2 and TRBJ2-1, with TRBD2 identical over 9 bases. Germline CDR1 and CDR2: SNHLY and FYNNEI. V dropped 4 bases and J dropped 8; count of bases not matched to a gene: 9. The CDR3 length is 15 residues. The CDR3 sequence: CASSGGLAGVDEQFF. CDR3 nucleotides: TGTGCCAGCAGTGGGGGTTTAGCGGGAGTCGATGAGCAGTTCTTC.

J is TRBJ2-1 and V is TRBV4-3, with 7 bases matching TRBD2. Germline CDR1 is LGHNA and CDR2 is YSLEER. V was pared by 6 bases and J by 2 bases, with 10 bases of the junction left unmatched. The CDR3 is 16 amino acids. CDR3 in amino acids: CASRSTRGEPYNEQFF. For the CDR3, the DNA is TGCGCCAGCAGGTCCACTCGGGGGGAGCCCTACAATGAGCAGTTCTTC.

This rearrangement joins TRBV7-9 to TRBJ1-3; tentative D call: TRBD1 (6 bases). The germline V gene has CDR1 SEHNR and CDR2 FQNEAQ (reference sequence). This CDR3 contains 15 residues. V was trimmed by 7 bases and J by 1 base, leaving 14 bases between them. The CDR3: CASNKDSWSGNTIYF. Written as DNA, the CDR3 is TGTGCCAGCAACAAGGACAGTTGGTCTGGAAACACCATATATTTT.

The CDR3 bases are TGTGCCATCAGTGAGGGGGGCAGGGGGCGACAGCCCCAGCATTTT. This encodes CAISEGGRGRQPQHF. The chain combines TRBV10-3 with TRBJ1-5; 8 bases match TRBD1. V lost 2 bases and J lost 7; bases outside the gene matches: 7. Per the germline V gene, CDR1 is ENHRY and CDR2 is SYGVKD. The CDR3 covers 15 residues.

The chain combines TRBV20-1 with TRBJ2-5; D may be TRBD2 (6 bases). CDR3 length: 11 residues. Trimming removed 7 bases from V and 1 base from J, with 7 bases in between. Germline-derived CDR1 and CDR2 are DFQATT and SNEGSKA (reference sequence). The CDR3 protein is CSVGGQETQYF. The DNA for the CDR3 is TGCAGTGTGGGGGGCCAAGAGACCCAGTACTTC.

About this clone itself: An end of the junction does not agree with germline; a read error may underlie this. V is TRBV6-5 and J is TRBJ1-6, with TRBD1 as a possible D gene (6 bases). CDR3 length: 15 residues. Germline V CDR1 and CDR2: MNHEY, SVGAGI. The CDR3 sequence: CASSRYRAGNSPLNF. The CDR3 DNA follows: TGTGCCAGCAGTCGATACAGGGCCGGTAATTCACCCCTCAACTTT.

About this clone itself: This CDR3 is also generated by other DNA sequences in the sample. This rearrangement joins TRBV30 to TRBJ2-7, with no clear D. Germline V gene sequence: CDR1 GTSNPN, CDR2 SVGIG (reference sequence). Trimming cost V 1 base and J 3 bases, with 4 bases left between them. CDR3 length equals 11 residues. CDR3 sequence (DNA): TGTGCCTGGAGTGAATACTACGAGCAGTACTTC. Translation gives CAWSEYYEQYF.

In its sample, this clone was seen once. The CDR3 nucleotides read TGTGCCAGCAGCTTGTTCTATTACAGGGGGCCCGAGCAGTACTTC. Translation: CASSLFYYRGPEQYF. The rearrangement links TRBV5-6 to TRBJ2-7; 9 bases map to TRBD1. Trimming removed 1 base from V and 6 bases from J; junction bases left unmatched: 8. The germline V gene encodes CDR1 SGHDT and CDR2 YYEEEE. This CDR3 has 15 residues.

This clone has only a few counts. The J gene is TRBJ1-3, the V gene TRBV11-3; possible D gene TRBD1, 5 bases. The length of the CDR3 is 15 residues. The ends were cut back, 4 bases at V and 2 bases at J, with 12 bases in the middle. Germline V lookup: CDR1 SGHNT, CDR2 YENEEA. Written as DNA, the CDR3 is TGTGCCAGCAGCTCCTCTACGACAGCTGGAAACACCATATATTTT. Translating gives CASSSSTTAGNTIYF.

This clone was observed a few times. DNA for the CDR3: TGCGCCAGCAGCCAAGTTGCGGCGGGAAGCCCCTACGAGCAGTACTTC. Its protein is CASSQVAAGSPYEQYF. The gene calls are TRBV4-3 and TRBJ2-7, with a tentative D call TRBD2 (6 bases). V was cut by 1 base and J by 2 bases, with 15 bases left in between. Germline assignment: CDR1 LGHNA and CDR2 YSLEER. There are 16 residues in the CDR3.

This chain links TRBV9 with TRBJ2-7; TRBD1 aligns across 10 bases. The CDR3 extends over 15 amino acids. Germline V gene data show CDR1 as SGDLS and CDR2 as YYNGEE. The V gene end was trimmed by 3 bases and the J gene end by 0 bases; junction bases not matched to a gene: 3. The CDR3 reads CASSAGTGVSYEQYF. As DNA, the CDR3 is TGTGCCAGCAGCGCCGGGACAGGGGTCTCCTACGAGCAGTACTTC. Filled out from reference TRBV9 and TRBJ2-7, the complete variable domain reads DSGVTQTPKHLITATGQRVTLRCSPRSGDLSVYWYQQSLDQGLQFLIQYYNGEERAKGNILERFSAQQFPDLHSELNLSSLELGDSALYFCASSAGTGVSYEQYFGPGTRLTVT.

This clone was observed a few times. The V call is TRBV5-6, the J call TRBJ1-3, with a tentative D call TRBD1 (6 bases). The CDR3 covers 16 residues. Germline lookup yields CDR1 SGHDT and CDR2 YYEEEE. Between the trimmed V and J ends, which lost 1 base and 5 bases, there was a span of 16 bases. Here the CDR3 DNA reads TGTGCCAGCAGCTTGTTGGGGGGGGGCGATCGAAACACCATATATTTT. Translated, it gives CASSLLGGGDRNTIYF.

The rearrangement uses TRBV7-3 and TRBJ1-1; tentatively, D is TRBD1 (5 bases). The CDR3 runs to 17 residues. The V end was cut by 2 bases, the J end by 1 base, with 17 bases between. Per germline, CDR1 SGHTA and CDR2 FQGTGA. CDR3: CASSLAPGLAGNTEAFF. CDR3 coding DNA: TGTGCCAGCAGCTTAGCTCCAGGGCTGGCCGGGAACACTGAAGCTTTCTTT.

The genes are TRBV11-3 and TRBJ2-3; TRBD1 is a possible D gene (6 bases). The CDR3 extends over 15 amino acids. The V gene's germline CDR1 is SGHNT and CDR2 YENEEA. Deletions cut 5 bases from V and 0 bases from J, with 12 bases between. The CDR3 bases are TGTGCCAGCAGCCAGGGGCCGGGCAGCACAGATACGCAGTATTTT. Translation: CASSQGPGSTDTQYF.

This clone occurred many times. This CDR3 is CASSSSGGTYNEQFF. The CDR3 region has the DNA TGTGCCAGCAGTAGTAGCGGGGGGACCTACAATGAGCAGTTCTTC. This chain joins TRBV6-1 and TRBJ2-1, with 10 bases aligning to TRBD2. Germline trimming cut 5 bases from V and 2 bases from J; bases unmatched to any gene: 3. The CDR3 covers 15 residues. The V gene's germline CDR1 is MNHNS and CDR2 SASEGT.

J is TRBJ1-3 and V is TRBV13; D possibly corresponds to TRBD1 (5 bases). CDR1 PRHDT and CDR2 FYEKMQ come from the germline V gene (reference sequence). Deletions cut 4 bases from V and 0 bases from J, with 10 bases between. This CDR3 contains 15 residues. For the CDR3, the DNA is TGTGCCAGCAGCTCTTACAGGAACTCTGGAAACACCATATATTTT. Translation gives CASSSYRNSGNTIYF.

This clone was seen a handful of times. V usage is TRBV18 and J usage is TRBJ1-1, with D maybe TRBD1 (5 bases). Germline lookup yields CDR1 KGHSH and CDR2 LQKENI. CDR3 size: 18 residues. Trimming took off 1 base at V and 5 bases at J, with 23 bases between the two ends. The CDR3 loop is CASSPLQGGGSGGTEAFF. CDR3 sequence (DNA): TGTGCCAGCTCACCACTCCAGGGTGGTGGATCCGGGGGGACTGAAGCTTTCTTT.

V usage is TRBV27 and J usage is TRBJ2-3; 7 bases fit TRBD2. CDR1 MNHEY and CDR2 SMNVEV come from the germline V gene (reference sequence). V trimming: 6 bases; J trimming: 1 base; junction bases outside the gene matches: 4. The CDR3 contains 14 residues. The CDR3 DNA is TGTGCCAGCAGCCTTACTAGCGGCACAGATACGCAGTATTTT. Amino acids: CASSLTSGTDTQYF.

The rearrangement uses TRBV19 and TRBJ1-6; D unresolved. Germline assignment: CDR1 LNHDA and CDR2 SQIVND (reference sequence). This CDR3 region has 16 residues. Trimming stripped 3 bases from V and 0 bases from J, with 9 bases between. The CDR3, as DNA: TGTGCCAGTAGTATGCGGGAATACTCCTATAATTCACCCCTCCACTTT. As protein: CASSMREYSYNSPLHF.

V is TRBV7-7 and J is TRBJ2-5; D is ambiguous. The germline V gene encodes CDR1 SSHAT and CDR2 FNYEAQ (reference sequence). V shed 1 base and J shed 5 bases, with 20 bases lying between them. The CDR3 extends over 17 amino acids. The DNA of the CDR3 is TGTGCCAGCAGCTTAGGGCAGCGATCAAGACTGTTCGAGACCCAGTACTTC. Protein: CASSLGQRSRLFETQYF. The entire variable domain, with the rest obtained from reference TRBV7-7 and TRBJ2-5, is as follows: GAGVSQSPRYKVTKRGQDVTLRCDPISSHATLYWYQQALGQGPEFLTYFNYEAQPDKSGLPSDRFSAERPEGSISTLTIQRTEQRDSAMYRCASSLGQRSRLFETQYFGPGTRLLVL.

The V call is TRBV6-1, the J call TRBJ2-6; D uncertain. Trimming removed 0 bases from V and 0 bases from J, with 3 bases in between. The germline V gene has CDR1 MNHNS and CDR2 SASEGT. CDR3 length equals 15 residues. CDR3 sequence reads: CASSEASSGANVLTF. In DNA form, the CDR3 reads TGTGCCAGCAGTGAAGCCAGCTCTGGGGCCAACGTCCTGACTTTC.

V usage is TRBV2 and J usage is TRBJ2-5; possibly TRBD2 for D (5 bases). The CDR3 totals 16 residues. Trimming pared 2 bases from V and 4 bases from J, leaving 17 bases between. Germline assignment: CDR1 SNHLY and CDR2 FYNNEI. The CDR3 spells CASSEWARRRVETQYF. CDR3 bases: TGTGCCAGCAGTGAATGGGCTAGGAGGCGGGTAGAGACCCAGTACTTC. Filled out from reference TRBV2 and TRBJ2-5, the complete variable domain reads EPEVTQTPSHQVTQMGQEVILRCVPISNHLYFYWYRQILGQKVEFLVSFYNNEISEKSEIFDDQFSVERPDGSNFTLKIRSTKLEDSAMYFCASSEWARRRVETQYFGPGTRLLVL.

The gene calls are TRBV4-1 and TRBJ1-1, with 8 positions matching TRBD1. The trim removed 3 bases at V and 1 base at J, leaving 10 bases unmatched. This CDR3 spans 17 amino acids. CDR1 MGHRA and CDR2 YSYEKL come from the germline V gene. In DNA, the CDR3 is TGCGCCAGCAGCCACCTCGGACAGGGCTTGGGGAACACTGAAGCTTTCTTT. Translated, it gives CASSHLGQGLGNTEAFF.

The DNA for the CDR3 is TGCGCCAGCAGTGAGTCTTACAGGGGCTACGAGCAGTACTTC. Amino acid sequence: CASSESYRGYEQYF. This chain uses TRBV10-1 with TRBJ2-7, with 7 bases that match TRBD1. The CDR3 contains 14 residues. Germline V gene sequence: CDR1 WNHNN, CDR2 SYGVQD (reference sequence). V gave up 0 bases and J gave up 3 bases; unmatched junction bases: 2.

The chain is built from TRBV10-3 and TRBJ2-7, with 10 bases fitting TRBD2. V was clipped by 1 base and J by 3 bases; unmatched bases: 3. This CDR3 has 15 residues. CDR1 ENHRY and CDR2 SYGVKD come from the germline V gene. The CDR3 is CAISEYTSGNYEQYF. The DNA of the CDR3 is TGTGCCATCAGTGAGTATACTAGCGGGAACTACGAGCAGTACTTC.

This rearrangement joins TRBV15 to TRBJ2-7; 9 bases agree with TRBD1. Trimming took 1 base from V and 5 from J; bases not matched to a gene: 3. The CDR3 covers 14 residues. The germline gives CDR1 LNHNV, CDR2 YYDKDF (reference sequence). The CDR3 DNA follows: TGTGCCACCAGCAGAGCCGGGGACAGGGACGAGCAGTACTTC. Amino acid sequence: CATSRAGDRDEQYF.